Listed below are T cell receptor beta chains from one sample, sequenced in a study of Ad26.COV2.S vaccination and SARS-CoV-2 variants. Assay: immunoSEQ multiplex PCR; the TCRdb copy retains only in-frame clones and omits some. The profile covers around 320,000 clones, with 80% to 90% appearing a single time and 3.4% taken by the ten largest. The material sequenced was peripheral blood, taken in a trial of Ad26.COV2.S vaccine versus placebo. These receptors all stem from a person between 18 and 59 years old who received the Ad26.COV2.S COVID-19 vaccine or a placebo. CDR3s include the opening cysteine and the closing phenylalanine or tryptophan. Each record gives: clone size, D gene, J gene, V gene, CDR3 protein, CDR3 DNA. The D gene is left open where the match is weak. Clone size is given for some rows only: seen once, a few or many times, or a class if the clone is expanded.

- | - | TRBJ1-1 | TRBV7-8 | CASSLVGRGGGGKTEAFF | TGTGCCAGCAGCTTAGTAGGCCGCGGAGGGGGGGGTAAGACTGAAGCTTTCTTT
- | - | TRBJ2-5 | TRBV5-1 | CAVFAPALAGGEETQYF | -
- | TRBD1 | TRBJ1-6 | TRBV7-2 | CASSLVTGQGKSPLHF | TGTGCCAGCAGCTTAGTGACGGGACAGGGTAAGTCACCCCTCCACTTT
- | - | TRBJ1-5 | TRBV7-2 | CASSLGGPVRGNQPQHF | TGTGCCAGCAGCTTAGGAGGGCCGGTCAGAGGGAATCAGCCCCAGCATTTT
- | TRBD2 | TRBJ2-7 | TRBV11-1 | CASSLLAGYEQYF | TGTGCCAGCAGCCTACTAGCGGGCTACGAGCAGTACTTC
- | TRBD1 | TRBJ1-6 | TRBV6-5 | CASRPRTGQNSPLHF | TGTGCCAGCAGACCCAGGACAGGTCAGAATTCACCCCTCCACTTT
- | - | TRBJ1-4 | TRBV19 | CASSRNEKLFF | TGTGCCAGTAGTAGGAATGAAAAACTGTTTTTT
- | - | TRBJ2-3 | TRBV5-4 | CASSLLIGGAGTDTQYF | TGTGCCAGCAGCTTGCTGATCGGCGGGGCCGGCACAGATACGCAGTATTTT
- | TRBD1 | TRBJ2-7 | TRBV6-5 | CAILGTAVGYEQYF | TGTGCCATATTGGGGACAGCCGTTGGCTACGAGCAGTACTTC
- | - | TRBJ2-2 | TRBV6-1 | CASSEGQATTGELFF | TGTGCCAGCAGTGAAGGACAGGCCACCACCGGGGAGCTGTTTTTT
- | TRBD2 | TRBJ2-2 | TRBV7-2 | CASSFPSSGGYTGELFF | TGTGCCAGCAGCTTCCCCTCTAGCGGGGGGTACACCGGGGAGCTGTTTTTT
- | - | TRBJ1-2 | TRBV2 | CASSPGPYGYTF | TGTGCCAGCAGCCCAGGGCCCTATGGCTACACCTTC
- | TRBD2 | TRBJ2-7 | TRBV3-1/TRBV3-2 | CASSPRGGVDYEQYF | TGTGCCAGCAGCCCTCGCGGGGGGGTGGACTACGAGCAGTACTTC
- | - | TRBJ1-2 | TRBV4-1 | CASSRGTDYGYTF | TGCGCCAGCAGCCGCGGGACGGACTATGGCTACACCTTC
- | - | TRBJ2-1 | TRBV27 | CASSLRGSYNEQFF | TGTGCCAGCAGTTTAAGGGGGTCATACAATGAGCAGTTCTTC
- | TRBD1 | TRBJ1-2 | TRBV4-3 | CASSQDRTGGNYGYTF | TGCGCCAGCAGCCAAGATCGAACAGGGGGCAACTATGGCTACACCTTC
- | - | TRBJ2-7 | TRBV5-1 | CASSRSTDSYEQYF | TGCGCCAGCAGCCGCTCGACAGACTCCTACGAGCAGTACTTC
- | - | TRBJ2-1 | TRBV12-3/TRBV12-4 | CASSNSPSEQFF | TGTGCCAGCAGTAACTCCCCCTCCGAGCAGTTCTTC
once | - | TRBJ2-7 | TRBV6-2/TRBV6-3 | CASSGGFSYEQYF | TGTGCCAGCAGCGGGGGCTTCTCCTACGAGCAGTACTTC
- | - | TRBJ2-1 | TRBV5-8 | CASSLTQSGAAYNEQFF | TGTGCCAGCAGCTTGACCCAGAGCGGAGCGGCCTACAATGAGCAGTTCTTC
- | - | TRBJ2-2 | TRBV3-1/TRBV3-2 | CASSPDSASGELFF | TGTGCCAGCAGCCCCGATTCTGCGTCCGGGGAGCTGTTTTTT
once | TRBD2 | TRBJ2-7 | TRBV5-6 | CASSLAGGSLYEQYF | TGTGCCAGCAGCTTGGCGGGGGGATCTTTATACGAGCAGTACTTC
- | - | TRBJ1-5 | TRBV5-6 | CASSLGRGSAQPQHF | TGTGCCAGCAGCTTGGGGAGGGGCAGCGCCCAGCCCCAGCATTTT
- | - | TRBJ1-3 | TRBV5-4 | CASSLDGVNGNTIYF | TGTGCCAGCAGCTTGGATGGGGTGAATGGAAACACCATATATTTT
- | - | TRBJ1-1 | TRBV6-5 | CASSPAVNTEAFF | TGTGCCAGCAGTCCCGCTGTTAACACTGAAGCTTTCTTT
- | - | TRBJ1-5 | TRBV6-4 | CASSPQGDQPQHF | TGTGCCAGCAGTCCCCAGGGAGATCAGCCCCAGCATTTT
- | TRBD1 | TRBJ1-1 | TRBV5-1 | CASSYWTGNTEAFF | TGCGCCAGCAGCTATTGGACAGGGAACACTGAAGCTTTCTTT
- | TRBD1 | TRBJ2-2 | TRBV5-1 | CASAEARTGGNTGELFF | TGCGCCAGCGCCGAAGCCCGGACAGGGGGTAACACCGGGGAGCTGTTTTTT
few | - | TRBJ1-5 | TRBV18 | CASSPGHYSNQPQHF | TGTGCCAGCTCACCCGGACATTATAGCAATCAGCCCCAGCATTTT
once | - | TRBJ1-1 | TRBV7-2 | CASSLTRLNTEAFF | TGTGCCAGCAGCTTAACCAGGTTGAACACTGAAGCTTTCTTT
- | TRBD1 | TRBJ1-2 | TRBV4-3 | CASSQDRNRGRGGYTF | TGCGCCAGCAGCCAAGATCGGAACAGGGGGCGTGGTGGCTACACCTTC